This T cell receptor (beta chain) is drawn from a study of blood T cell repertoires in COVID-19. TCRdb's copy holds only in-frame clones and misses some; the assay was immunoSEQ multiplex PCR. The data show just over 250,000 clones, approximately 86% seen once. This CDR3 contains 17 residues. CDR1 and CDR2 (germline): SNHLY, FYNNEI. The V end was cut by 0 bases, the J end by 3 bases, with 15 bases between. The chain employs TRBV2 and TRBJ2-1; D may be TRBD2 (5 bases). The sequenced material came from peripheral blood. This TCR derives from a man aged 35 to 55 who had recovered from COVID-19. The DNA for the CDR3 is TGTGCCAGCAGTGAAGCGCTTCCGCGGAGGCTCTACAATGAGCAGTTCTTC. Translated: CASSEALPRRLYNEQFF.